A selection of T cell receptor beta chains follows, all from one sample in a study of low-dose radiotherapy and immunotherapy resistance in tumors. One entry per CDR3 protein, called by TCRdb with MiXCR from the reads. The table has about 47,000 distinct CDR3 sequences, approximately 12% seen once; the top ten hold about 6%. This material consisted of PBMCs, taken before treatment. These receptor sequences come from a female donor with ovarian cancer. The CDR3 runs from the conserved cysteine through the conserved F or W. D genes are given only for firm matches. Expanded clones are given a class, and other clones once, few, many or no size at all.

CDR3: CASSLMSSGYQETQYF; DNA: TGTGCCAGCAGTTTGATGTCTAGCGGATACCAAGAGACCCAGTACTTC; size: many; D: TRBD2; J: TRBJ2-5; V: TRBV28
CDR3: CASRGGGSYEQYF; DNA: TGTGCCAGCAGGGGAGGTGGGTCCTACGAGCAGTACTTC; size: NA; D: NA; J: TRBJ2-7; V: TRBV28
CDR3: CASSVRDLIRGKNIQYF; DNA: TGTGCCAGCAGTGTCCGGGACTTAATTCGAGGGAAAAACATTCAGTACTTC; size: many; D: NA; J: TRBJ2-4; V: TRBV28
CDR3: CASRRPAGTYEQYF; DNA: TGTGCCAGCCGACGGCCGGCAGGGACCTACGAGCAGTACTTC; size: medium-sized; D: NA; J: TRBJ2-7; V: TRBV6-1
CDR3: CSVPPGDRENTEAFF; DNA: TGCAGCGTTCCCCCAGGGGACAGGGAGAACACTGAAGCTTTCTTT; size: NA; D: TRBD1; J: TRBJ1-1; V: TRBV29-1
CDR3: CASSFKYEQYF; DNA: TGCGCCAGCAGCTTTAAATACGAGCAGTACTTC; size: few; D: NA; J: TRBJ2-7; V: TRBV5-1
CDR3: CASSNPRDRGPRGGYTF; DNA: TGTGCCAGCAGCAACCCCCGGGACAGGGGACCTAGGGGCGGCTACACCTTC; size: many; D: TRBD1; J: TRBJ1-2; V: TRBV7-9
CDR3: CASSPDLTAKEKLFFF; DNA: NA; size: NA; D: NA; J: TRBJ1-4; V: TRBV18
CDR3: CASSHGEGEQYF; DNA: TGTGCCAGCAGCCACGGGGAGGGCGAGCAGTACTTC; size: many; D: TRBD2; J: TRBJ2-7; V: TRBV6-1
CDR3: CASSKEASGNSPLHF; DNA: TGTGCCAGCAGCAAAGAGGCCAGCGGAAATTCACCCCTCCACTTT; size: many; D: NA; J: TRBJ1-6; V: TRBV21-1
CDR3: CASSPGQGSYNEQFF; DNA: TGTGCCAGCAGCCCCGGCCAGGGGTCCTACAATGAGCAGTTCTTC; size: many; D: NA; J: TRBJ2-1; V: TRBV3-1
CDR3: CASSLDWVPSGANVLTF; DNA: TGTGCCAGCAGCTTAGATTGGGTCCCCTCTGGGGCCAACGTCCTGACTTTC; size: many; D: NA; J: TRBJ2-6; V: TRBV7-6
CDR3: CASSSGTGAGYEQYF; DNA: TGCGCCAGCAGCTCCGGGACAGGGGCGGGGTACGAGCAGTACTTC; size: many; D: TRBD1; J: TRBJ2-7; V: TRBV5-1
CDR3: CASSPLRSGANVLTF; DNA: TGTGCCAGCAGCCCACTACGATCTGGGGCCAACGTCCTGACTTTC; size: many; D: NA; J: TRBJ2-6; V: TRBV7-8
CDR3: CSANRDSTDTQYF; DNA: TGCAGTGCTAACCGGGACAGCACAGATACGCAGTATTTT; size: many; D: NA; J: TRBJ2-3; V: TRBV20-1
CDR3: CASSQPYLNTEAFF; DNA: TGTGCCAGCAGCCAACCCTATCTGAACACTGAAGCTTTCTTT; size: few; D: NA; J: TRBJ1-1; V: TRBV3-1
CDR3: CASSLGVAPEQFF; DNA: TGTGCCAGCAGCTTAGGGGTGGCCCCTGAGCAGTTCTTC; size: NA; D: NA; J: TRBJ2-1; V: TRBV7-2
CDR3: CASSVGASGLTDTQYF; DNA: TGTGCCAGCAGCGTAGGGGCTAGCGGACTCACAGATACGCAGTATTTT; size: many; D: TRBD2; J: TRBJ2-3; V: TRBV9
CDR3: CASSALAAASYEQYF; DNA: TGTGCCAGCAGTGCACTAGCGGCCGCGTCCTACGAGCAGTACTTC; size: many; D: TRBD2; J: TRBJ2-7; V: TRBV2
CDR3: CASSPDSLNTEAFF; DNA: TGTGCCAGCAGCCCGGACAGTTTGAACACTGAAGCTTTCTTT; size: many; D: NA; J: TRBJ1-1; V: TRBV7-9
CDR3: CASSGQGPEQYF; DNA: TGTGCCAGCTCGGGACAGGGGCCTGAGCAGTACTTC; size: many; D: TRBD1; J: TRBJ2-7; V: TRBV7-6
CDR3: CASSSGTSGSWDEQYF; DNA: TGTGCCAGCAGCTCCGGGACTAGCGGGAGTTGGGACGAGCAGTACTTC; size: many; D: TRBD2; J: TRBJ2-7; V: TRBV7-3
CDR3: CAIRGSGGETQYF; DNA: TGTGCCATCAGGGGTTCGGGTGGAGAGACCCAGTACTTC; size: few; D: NA; J: TRBJ2-5; V: TRBV10-3
CDR3: CASSLEGLATQYF; DNA: TGTGCCAGCAGCTTAGAAGGGCTAGCTACGCAGTATTTT; size: many; D: NA; J: TRBJ2-3; V: TRBV7-2
CDR3: CASTSSQGAYNEQFF; DNA: TGTGCCAGTACGAGTAGTCAGGGGGCCTACAATGAGCAGTTCTTC; size: many; D: TRBD1; J: TRBJ2-1; V: TRBV6-6
CDR3: CASSPVRSGRWDEQYF; DNA: TGTGCCAGCAGTCCCGTGCGTAGCGGGAGGTGGGACGAGCAGTACTTC; size: many; D: TRBD2; J: TRBJ2-7; V: TRBV28
CDR3: CSATRLAGEQFF; DNA: TGCAGTGCCACCCGACTAGCGGGAGAGCAGTTCTTC; size: many; D: TRBD2; J: TRBJ2-1; V: TRBV20-1
CDR3: CASSYPGLADSDTQYF; DNA: TGCGCCAGCAGCTATCCCGGACTAGCTGATTCAGATACGCAGTATTTT; size: many; D: TRBD2; J: TRBJ2-3; V: TRBV5-1
CDR3: CASSRKAGSSTDTQYF; DNA: TGTGCCAGCAGTAGAAAAGCAGGCTCTAGCACAGATACGCAGTATTTT; size: many; D: NA; J: TRBJ2-3; V: TRBV27
CDR3: CASSLRLPLGETQYF; DNA: TGTGCCAGCAGTTTACGCCTTCCGCTTGGGGAGACCCAGTACTTC; size: many; D: NA; J: TRBJ2-5; V: TRBV12-3/TRBV12-4
CDR3: CASSLAAGHEQFF; DNA: TGTGCCAGCAGCTTAGCGGCAGGCCATGAGCAGTTCTTC; size: many; D: NA; J: TRBJ2-1; V: TRBV7-2
CDR3: CASSLGKVYEQYF; DNA: TGTGCCAGCAGTTTGGGCAAGGTCTACGAGCAGTACTTC; size: many; D: NA; J: TRBJ2-7; V: TRBV12-3/TRBV12-4
CDR3: CASSLADRGRENEQFF; DNA: TGCGCCAGCAGCTTGGCCGACAGGGGGCGGGAAAATGAGCAGTTCTTC; size: many; D: TRBD1; J: TRBJ2-1; V: TRBV5-1
CDR3: CASSRPTGYNEQFF; DNA: TGTGCCAGCAGCCGACCGACAGGGTACAATGAGCAGTTCTTC; size: NA; D: TRBD1; J: TRBJ2-1; V: TRBV3-1
CDR3: CASRRGLDQPQHF; DNA: TGTGCCAGCAGGCGGGGTTTAGATCAGCCCCAGCATTTT; size: many; D: NA; J: TRBJ1-5; V: TRBV6-2/TRBV6-3
CDR3: CASSLKAGGGYTF; DNA: TGTGCCAGCAGCTTAAAGGCAGGGGGAGGCTACACCTTC; size: many; D: TRBD1; J: TRBJ1-2; V: TRBV7-3
CDR3: CASSELVPGELFF; DNA: TGCGCCAGCAGTGAGTTAGTGCCCGGGGAGCTGTTTTTT; size: many; D: NA; J: TRBJ2-2; V: TRBV10-1